This T cell receptor (beta chain) was found in a study of T cells in localized non-small cell lung cancer. General study points: The appearance of a median 57 of the top 100 tumor clones was seen in adjacent lung. Adjacent uninvolved lung tissue had the highest T cell clonality, exceeding tumor.

There are 13 residues in the CDR3. V lost 3 bases to trimming and J lost 4 bases, with 4 bases between them. Germline V gene lookup returns CDR1 SGHNT and CDR2 YENEEA. Details on this clone: As yet, its antigen is unknown.

The assay was immunoSEQ multiplex PCR, and TCRdb's table has in-frame clones only and misses some. This sample yields roughly 26,000 clones, of which more than 65% are seen a single time; more than 9% belongs to the top ten. The sequences come from peripheral blood, collected before any cancer treatment. The chain uses TRBV11-3 and TRBJ2-6; no clear D. The sequence came from a man aged 35 to 69 with stage III squamous cell lung carcinoma. CDR3 sequence: CASSFSGANVLTF. The CDR3 DNA reads as TGTGCCAGCAGCTTTTCAGGGGCCAACGTCCTGACTTTC.